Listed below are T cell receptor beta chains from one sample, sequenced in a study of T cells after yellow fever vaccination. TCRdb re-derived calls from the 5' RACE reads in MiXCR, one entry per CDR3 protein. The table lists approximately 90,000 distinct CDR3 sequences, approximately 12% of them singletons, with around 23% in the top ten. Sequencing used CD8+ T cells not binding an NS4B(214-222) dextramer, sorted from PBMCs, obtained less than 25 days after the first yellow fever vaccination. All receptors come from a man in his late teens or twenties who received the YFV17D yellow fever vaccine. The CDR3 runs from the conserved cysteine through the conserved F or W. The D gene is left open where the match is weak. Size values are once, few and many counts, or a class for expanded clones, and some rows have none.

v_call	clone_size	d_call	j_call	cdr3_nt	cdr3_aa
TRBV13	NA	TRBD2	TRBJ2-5	TGTGCCAGCAGACCGTCCGGGGGGGGCCTAGGAGAGACCCAGTACTTC	CASRPSGGGLGETQYF
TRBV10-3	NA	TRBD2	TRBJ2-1	TGTGCCATCAGTGTGCCTACTAGCGGGGGCTACAATGAGCAGTTCTTC	CAISVPTSGGYNEQFF
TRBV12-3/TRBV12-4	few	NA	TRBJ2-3	TGTGCCAGCAGTTCCCCCAGGACCTACACAGATACGCAGTATTTT	CASSSPRTYTDTQYF
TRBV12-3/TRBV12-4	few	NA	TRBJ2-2	TGTGCCAGCAGTTTATTCCCGGCTGAATCCGGGGAGCTGTTTTTT	CASSLFPAESGELFF
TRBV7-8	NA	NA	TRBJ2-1	TGTGCCAGCAGCTTAGCTTCTCCCTCTCAGGATCCTGCTTACAATGAGCAGTTCTTC	CASSLASPSQDPAYNEQFF
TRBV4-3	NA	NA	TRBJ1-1	TGCGCCAGCAGCCTACAGTACAGCAACACTGAAGCTTTCTTT	CASSLQYSNTEAFF
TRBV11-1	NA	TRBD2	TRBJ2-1	TGTGCCAGCAGCTCCCCCCTCGGCGGGGGGGCCGGGGACAATGAGCAGTTCTTC	CASSSPLGGGAGDNEQFF
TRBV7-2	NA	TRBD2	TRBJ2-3	TGTGCCAGCAGCTTTGGGACTACACTAGTTACGCAGTATTTT	CASSFGTTLVTQYF
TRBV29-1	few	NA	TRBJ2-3	TGCAGCGTTGGGTCCGGGGGCACAGATACGCAGTATTTT	CSVGSGGTDTQYF
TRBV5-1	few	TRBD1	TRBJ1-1	TGCGCCAGCAGCCCCATCAGGGGGCACACTGAAGCTTTCTTT	CASSPIRGHTEAFF